What follows describes a single T cell receptor beta chain. Its cognate antigen is unknown. Researchers barred patients who had uncontrolled infection, other autoimmune disease, pregnancy or lactation. Each diagnosis drew on symptoms, thyroxine, TRAb, thyroid ultrasound and orbital computed tomography findings. The J segment lost 2 bases and the V segment lost 3 bases, leaving 10 bases of the junction unmatched. Germline V gene sequence: CDR1 SGHVT, CDR2 SQSDAQ. CDR3 length: 16 amino acids. This entry belongs to a study of T cells in Graves' hyperthyroidism and ophthalmopathy. The study, taken as a whole, reports: Blood shared most expanded thyroid clonotypes above 0.001.

Researchers took RNA transcripts and amplified the TCR beta CDR3 regions from them. When the TCR CDR3 underwent first-round RT-PCR, the HTBI primer set was used. MiXCR was run by TCRdb on the multiplex PCR reads, yielding one entry per CDR3 protein. The sample consists of about 640,000 distinct CDR3 sequences, less than 45% of them appearing once. This sequence was found in an adult man with Graves' disease, either hyperthyroidism or ophthalmopathy (not recorded which). This chain connects TRBV7-4 to TRBJ2-7; 7 nucleotides align to TRBD1. The sequenced material came from peripheral blood or thyroid tissue (not recorded which). The CDR3 loop is CASSFRQGSKTYEQYF. The CDR3 DNA sequence: TGTGCCAGCAGCTTCCGACAGGGATCAAAAACCTACGAGCAGTACTTC.